The rows below give T cell receptor beta chains drawn from one sample of a study of cytomegalovirus exposure and HLA in healthy donors. Using immunoSEQ multiplex PCR, the repertoire was profiled, and TCRdb retains in-frame clones only, with some absent. Of a few hundred thousand clones listed, around four fifths are singletons. The sequenced material came from PBMCs. These receptors all stem from a woman aged 40 to 50 in good health and CMV-seropositive. CDR3s include the opening cysteine and the closing phenylalanine or tryptophan. D genes are given only for firm matches. Size tells how often a clone was seen (once, few, many) or the class of an expanded clone, and some rows leave it out.

.	13	TRBD2	TRBV19	TRBJ2-7	TGTGCCAGTAGTATGGCGGGGGGATACGAGCAGTACTTC	CASSMAGGYEQYF
.	14	TRBD1	TRBV2	TRBJ2-1	TGTGCCAGCAGTCCCCAGACAGGGGACAATGAGCAGTTCTTC	CASSPQTGDNEQFF
.	10	.	TRBV29-1	TRBJ1-1	TGCAGCGTCAGGGTCGCTGAAGCTTTCTTT	CSVRVAEAFF
.	16	TRBD1	TRBV6-1	TRBJ1-4	TGTGCCAGCAGTGGGACAGGATCAGGAACTAATGAAAAACTGTTTTTT	CASSGTGSGTNEKLFF
.	12	.	TRBV28	TRBJ2-7	TGTGCCAGCAGCCAGGACAGAGGCGAGCAGTACTTC	CASSQDRGEQYF
.	17	TRBD1	TRBV13	TRBJ2-2	TGTGCCAGCAGCTTAGCAGGGGACAGCGCGAACACCGGGGAGCTGTTTTTT	CASSLAGDSANTGELFF
.	13	TRBD1	TRBV6-5	TRBJ1-2	TGTGCCAGCAGTCGGGACAGCTTCTATGGCTACACCTTC	CASSRDSFYGYTF
.	14	.	TRBV4-3	TRBJ2-2	TGCGCCAGCAGCCAGTCCGGGAACACCGGGGAGCTGTTTTTT	CASSQSGNTGELFF
.	13	TRBD1	TRBV11-2	TRBJ2-5	TGTGCCAGCAGCCGGGACAGCCACGAGACCCAGTACTTC	CASSRDSHETQYF
.	15	.	TRBV7-2	TRBJ2-1	TGTGCCAGTTTCTTGGGGGAGGCGGCCTACAATGAGCAGTTCTTC	CASFLGEAAYNEQFF
.	16	.	TRBV5-5	TRBJ2-7	TGTGCCAGCAGCTTGAACGTGGCAGGCCGCTCCTACGAGCAGTACTTC	CASSLNVAGRSYEQYF
.	15	TRBD2	TRBV5-1	TRBJ2-1	TGCGCCAGCAGCTTGCCGACTAGCGGAGGGGATGAGCAGTTCTTC	CASSLPTSGGDEQFF
few	14	TRBD1	TRBV10-3	TRBJ2-2	TGTGCCATCAGTCGGACAGGGAGTACCGGGGAGCTGTTTTTT	CAISRTGSTGELFF
.	15	TRBD1	TRBV30	TRBJ1-1	TGTGCCTGGAGCTCCGTCCCGGGACAGGGGCGAAAAGCTTTCTTT	CAWSSVPGQGRKAFF
.	15	TRBD1	TRBV18	TRBJ2-2	TGTGCCAGCTCACCAATGGGACAGTCTTACGGGGAGCTGTTTTTT	CASSPMGQSYGELFF
few	13	.	TRBV30	TRBJ1-1	TGTGCCTGGAGTGGGACAGAGGGCACTGAAGCTTTCTTT	CAWSGTEGTEAFF
.	16	.	TRBV19	TRBJ1-4	TGTGCCAGTAGGACCCAGGGGATGTCGACTAATGAAAAACTGTTTTTT	CASRTQGMSTNEKLFF
.	14	TRBD1	TRBV2	TRBJ1-5	TGTGCCAGCAGTCGGACAGGGGGAATACAGCCCCAGCATTTT	CASSRTGGIQPQHF